This entry concerns a single T cell receptor beta chain. Germline V gene lookup returns CDR1 SGHTA and CDR2 FQGTGA. The CDR3 loop spans 17 amino acids. Trimming cost V 5 bases and J 1 base; bases outside gene matches: 3. In the original analysis: Amplified reference gene primers provided the basis for estimating nucleated cell counts. Measured with immunoSEQ multiplex PCR; TCRdb has only the in-frame clones, and not every one. Clone size and V and J calls were adopted from that table, with D and trimming inferred from the DNA. The sample consists of nearly 35,000 clones, 85% of them appearing once. These data are taken from a study of blood T cell repertoires in COVID-19. In the study overall: Samples representing acute and convalescent COVID-19 were sourced from the United States, Italy and Spain. From T cells, B-cell-depleted T cells, or PBMCs came the material, which was cDNA or gDNA.

The sequence was obtained from a human donor with acute or convalescent COVID-19. The donor label of this sample is uncertain. Sequencing was done on a sample of peripheral blood. The V and J genes are TRBV7-3 and TRBJ2-1; 15 nucleotides line up with TRBD2. In DNA form, the CDR3 reads TGTGCCAGCAGCCGGACTAGCGGGGGGGCATCCTACAATGAGCAGTTCTTC. The encoded protein is CASSRTSGGASYNEQFF. Together with reference TRBV7-3 and TRBJ2-1, the CDR3 gives the full variable domain: GAGVSQTPSNKVTEKGKYVELRCDPISGHTALYWYRQSLGQGPEFLIYFQGTGAADDSGLPNDRFFAVRPEGSVSTLKIQRTERGDSAVYLCASSRTSGGASYNEQFFGPGTRLTVL.